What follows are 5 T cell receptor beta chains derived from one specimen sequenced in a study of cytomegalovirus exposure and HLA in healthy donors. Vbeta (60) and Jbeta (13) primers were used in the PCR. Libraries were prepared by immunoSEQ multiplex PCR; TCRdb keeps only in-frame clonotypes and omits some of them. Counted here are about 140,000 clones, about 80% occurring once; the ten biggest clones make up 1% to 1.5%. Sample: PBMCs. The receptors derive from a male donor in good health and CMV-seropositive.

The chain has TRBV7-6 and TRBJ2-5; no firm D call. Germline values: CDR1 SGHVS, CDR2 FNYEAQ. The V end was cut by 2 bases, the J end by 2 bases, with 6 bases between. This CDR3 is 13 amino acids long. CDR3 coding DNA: TGTGCCAGCAGCTTACGCGTACAAGAGACCCAGTACTTC. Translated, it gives CASSLRVQETQYF.

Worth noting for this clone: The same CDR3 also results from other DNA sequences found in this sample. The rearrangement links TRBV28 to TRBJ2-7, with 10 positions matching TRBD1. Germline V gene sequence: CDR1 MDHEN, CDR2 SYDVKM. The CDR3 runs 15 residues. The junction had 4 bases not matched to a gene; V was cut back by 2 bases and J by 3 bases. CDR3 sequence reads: CASSLTGTGVYEQYF. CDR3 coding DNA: TGTGCCAGCAGTTTAACCGGGACAGGGGTCTACGAGCAGTACTTC. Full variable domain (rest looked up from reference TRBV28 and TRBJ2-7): DVKVTQSSRYLVKRTGEKVFLECVQDMDHENMFWYRQDPGLGLRLIYFSYDVKMKEKGDIPEGYSVSREKKERFSLILESASTNQTSMYLCASSLTGTGVYEQYFGPGTRLTVT.

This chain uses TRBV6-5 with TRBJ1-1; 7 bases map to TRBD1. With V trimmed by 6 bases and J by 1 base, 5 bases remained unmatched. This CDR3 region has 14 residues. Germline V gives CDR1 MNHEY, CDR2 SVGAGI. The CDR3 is CASSHRGTNTEAFF. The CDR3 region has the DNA TGTGCCAGCAGCCACAGGGGAACGAACACTGAAGCTTTCTTT.

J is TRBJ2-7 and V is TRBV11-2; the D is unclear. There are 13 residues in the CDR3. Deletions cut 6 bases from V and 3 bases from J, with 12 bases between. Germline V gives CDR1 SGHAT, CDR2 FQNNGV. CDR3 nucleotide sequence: TGTGCCAGCAGTTCAGACACATACTACGAGCAGTACTTC. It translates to CASSSDTYYEQYF. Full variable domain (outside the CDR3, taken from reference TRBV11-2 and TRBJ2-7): EAGVAQSPRYKIIEKRQSVAFWCNPISGHATLYWYQQILGQGPKLLIQFQNNGVVDDSQLPKDRFSAERLKGVDSTLKIQPAKLEDSAVYLCASSSDTYYEQYFGPGTRLTVT.

In DNA form, the CDR3 reads TGTGCCAGCAGTTTATCGGCATCAAACTATGGCTACACCTTC. Translating it yields CASSLSASNYGYTF. The chain joins TRBV27 to TRBJ1-2; D ambiguous. V was shortened by 0 bases and J by 2 bases, with 7 bases between the two germline ends. CDR1 and CDR2 from the germline V gene are MNHEY and SMNVEV (reference sequence). The CDR3 is 14 residues long.